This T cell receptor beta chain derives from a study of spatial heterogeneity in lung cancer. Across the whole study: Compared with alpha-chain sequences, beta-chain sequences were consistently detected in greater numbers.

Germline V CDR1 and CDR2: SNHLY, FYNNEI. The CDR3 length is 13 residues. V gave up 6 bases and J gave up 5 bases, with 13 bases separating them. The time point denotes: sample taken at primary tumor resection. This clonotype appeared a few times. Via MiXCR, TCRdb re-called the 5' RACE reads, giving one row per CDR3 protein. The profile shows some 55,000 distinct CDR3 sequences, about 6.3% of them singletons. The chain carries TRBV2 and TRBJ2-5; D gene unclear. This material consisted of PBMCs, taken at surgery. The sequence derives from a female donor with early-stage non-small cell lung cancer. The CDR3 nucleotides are TGTGCCAGCAGCCTGACAAACGGGGAGACCCAGTACTTC. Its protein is CASSLTNGETQYF. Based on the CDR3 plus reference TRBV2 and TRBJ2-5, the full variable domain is EPEVTQTPSHQVTQMGQEVILRCVPISNHLYFYWYRQILGQKVEFLVSFYNNEISEKSEIFDDQFSVERPDGSNFTLKIRSTKLEDSAMYFCASSLTNGETQYFGPGTRLLVL.